A single sample is the source of the 20 T cell receptor beta chains below, sequenced in a study of cytomegalovirus exposure and HLA in healthy donors (dated by TCRdb to 2016 to 2017). Receptor amplification or capture employed the immunoSEQ multiplex PCR assay. For the multiplex PCR, a mixture combining 60 forward primers for TCR Vbeta segments and 13 reverse primers for TCR Jbeta segments was used. TCRdb mirrors the immuneACCESS table, restricted to in-frame sequences. Some clones are absent from its copies; in checked studies, under half trace to an unresolved V gene, and the reason for the others is unknown. A total of some 160,000 clones appear in this sample, approximately 80% of them only once. The ten largest clones represent 2.5% of the sample. Sample: PBMCs. Receptors originate from a boy aged 2-9 years in good health and CMV-seronegative.

The chain combines TRBV29-1 with TRBJ1-5, with 7 bases that match TRBD1. The CDR3 spans 13 residues. The trim removed 6 bases at V and 7 bases at J, leaving 9 bases unmatched. Germline V gives CDR1 SQVTM, CDR2 ANQGSEA. CDR3: CSVVGQDGQPQHF. The CDR3 DNA reads as TGCAGCGTCGTAGGACAGGACGGACAGCCCCAGCATTTT. Full variable domain (outside the CDR3, taken from reference TRBV29-1 and TRBJ1-5): SAVISQKPSRDICQRGTSLTIQCQVDSQVTMMFWYRQQPGQSLTLIATANQGSEATYESGFVIDKFPISRPNLTFSTLTVSNMSPEDSSIYLCSVVGQDGQPQHFGDGTRLSIL.

This rearrangement joins TRBV15 to TRBJ2-3, with D possibly being TRBD2 (5 bases). CDR1 is LNHNV and CDR2 is YYDKDF in the germline V gene (reference sequence). This CDR3 has 15 residues. V was clipped by 7 bases and J by 1 base, with 15 bases between them. The CDR3 region has the DNA TGTGCCACCATGGAGTCGGAGGCGCGCACAGATACGCAGTATTTT. Translated, it gives CATMESEARTDTQYF.

The genes are TRBV11-1 and TRBJ2-5; D ambiguous. The CDR3 consists of 14 residues. V lost 3 bases, J lost 1 base, and 9 bases lay in between. Germline CDR1 and CDR2: SGHAT and FQDESV (reference sequence). The chain's CDR3 is CASSFQVPQETQYF. The DNA of the CDR3 is TGTGCCAGCAGCTTCCAGGTTCCCCAAGAGACCCAGTACTTC. Looking up the rest from reference TRBV11-1 and TRBJ2-5 gives the full variable domain: EAEVAQSPRYKITEKSQAVAFWCDPISGHATLYWYRQILGQGPELLVQFQDESVVDDSQLPKDRFSAERLKGVDSTLKIQPAELGDSAMYLCASSFQVPQETQYFGPGTRLLVL.

This chain uses TRBV30 with TRBJ1-4; no reliable D call. Germline CDR1 GTSNPN, CDR2 SVGIG (reference sequence). The CDR3 sequence is 14 residues long. Trimming pared 4 bases from V and 4 bases from J, leaving 13 bases between. CDR3 amino acids: CAWNINSLNEKLFF. Written as DNA, the CDR3 is TGTGCCTGGAACATAAACAGTCTTAATGAAAAACTGTTTTTT. The full variable domain, with the rest looked up from reference TRBV30 and TRBJ1-4, is SQTIHQWPATLVQPVGSPLSLECTVEGTSNPNLYWYRQAAGRGLQLLFYSVGIGQISSEVPQNLSASRPQDRQFILSSKKLLLSDSGFYLCAWNINSLNEKLFFGSGTQLSVL.

The chain couples TRBV28 to TRBJ1-5; 12 bases are a match to TRBD1. V shed 5 bases and J 6 bases; nucleotides not matched to a gene: 14. There are 18 residues in the CDR3. The germline CDR1 and CDR2 sequences are MDHEN and SYDVKM. For the CDR3, the DNA is TGTGCCAGCAGTGACCTACCCGGGGACAGGGGGCGATCTCAGCCCCAGCATTTT. Its translation: CASSDLPGDRGRSQPQHF.

This clone was picked up a small number of times. The chain couples TRBV5-8 to TRBJ2-7, with D perhaps matching TRBD1 (5 bases). Germline V CDR1 and CDR2: SGHTS, YDEGEE. CDR3 length equals 14 residues. V was clipped by 2 bases and J by 2 bases, with 11 bases between them. The CDR3 region has the DNA TGTGCCAGCAGCTTAGGGGCAGGGACCTACGAGCAGTACTTC. This codes for CASSLGAGTYEQYF.

The chain has TRBV6-5 and TRBJ2-7; possibly TRBD2 for D (5 bases). The germline V gene has CDR1 MNHEY and CDR2 SVGAGI. V was trimmed by 7 bases and J by 5 bases, leaving 9 bases between them. The CDR3 has 11 residues. In DNA form, the CDR3 reads TGTGCCAGCACCACGGGAAACGAGCAGTACTTC. Its translation is CASTTGNEQYF.

CDR3 DNA sequence: TGTGCCAGCACAACAGGGGGCGAGCAGTACTTC. This encodes CASTTGGEQYF. This chain connects TRBV11-2 to TRBJ2-7, with TRBD1 matching 8 bases. The CDR3 runs to 11 residues. Germline CDR1 reads SGHAT; CDR2 reads FQNNGV. Germline trimming cut 7 bases from V and 6 bases from J; bases unmatched to any gene: 2.

The chain is built from TRBV18 and TRBJ2-5, with TRBD1 matching over 7 bases. V lost 2 bases and J lost 5; bases outside the gene matches: 8. Germline V gene data show CDR1 as KGHSH and CDR2 as LQKENI. The length of the CDR3 is 15 residues. Here the CDR3 DNA reads TGTGCCAGCTCACCAAGGGGGCAGTATACGGAGACCCAGTACTTC. As protein: CASSPRGQYTETQYF.

As regards this clone: Sequence at one end of the junction differs from germline and may be a read error. V and J are TRBV28 and TRBJ1-5, with D possibly matching TRBD1 (6 bases). Germline CDR1 and CDR2: MDHEN and SYDVKM. The CDR3 runs 14 residues. Written as DNA, the CDR3 is TGTGCCAGCAGGGTACAGGGTAGCGATCAGCCCCAGCATTTT. Translated: CASRVQGSDQPQHF.

V and J are TRBV7-9 and TRBJ1-1; D is unclear. This CDR3 contains 17 residues. Germline V gene sequence: CDR1 SEHNR, CDR2 FQNEAQ (reference sequence). V was cut by 0 bases and J by 0 bases, with 14 bases left in between. CDR3 sequence (DNA): TGTGCCAGCAGCTTAGCGTATCGGAGAAGGATGAACACTGAAGCTTTCTTT. Translation gives CASSLAYRRRMNTEAFF.

V usage is TRBV5-8 and J usage is TRBJ2-7; the D is unclear. This CDR3 region has 15 residues. Germline CDR1 is SGHTS and CDR2 is YDEGEE. The V end was cut by 4 bases, the J end by 0 bases, with 14 bases between. The CDR3 sequence is CASSTYLSLSYEQYF. The DNA for the CDR3 is TGTGCCAGCAGCACTTACTTATCCCTCTCCTACGAGCAGTACTTC.

The chain couples TRBV19 to TRBJ2-5, with D tentatively TRBD1 (5 bases). CDR3 length equals 15 residues. V gave up 2 bases and J gave up 5 bases, with 15 bases separating them. The V gene's germline CDR1 is LNHDA and CDR2 SQIVND (reference sequence). The CDR3 nucleotides are TGTGCCAGTAGTATAACAGGTGGGATTGTTGAGACCCAGTACTTC. It translates to CASSITGGIVETQYF.

The V call is TRBV4-2, the J call TRBJ2-2; perhaps TRBD2 as D (5 bases). Germline loops: CDR1 LGHNA, CDR2 YNFKEQ. This CDR3 spans 16 amino acids. Trimming cost V 0 bases and J 0 bases, with 8 bases left between them. DNA for the CDR3: TGTGCCAGCAGCCAAGAATGGACTTCGAACACCGGGGAGCTGTTTTTT. Translated, it gives CASSQEWTSNTGELFF.

This chain joins TRBV6-5 and TRBJ1-1, with TRBD1 as a possible D gene (6 bases). Trimming left V 2 bases short and J 7 bases short, with 14 bases between. Germline CDR1 and CDR2: MNHEY and SVGAGI. This CDR3 spans 14 amino acids. CDR3 amino acids: CASSYVSGANEAFF. In nucleotides, the CDR3 is TGTGCCAGCAGTTACGTCTCAGGGGCGAATGAAGCTTTCTTT.

The chain combines TRBV11-3 with TRBJ2-1; 15 bases agree with TRBD2. This CDR3 spans 16 amino acids. Trimming at V came to 3 bases and at J to 7 bases, leaving 4 bases not matched to a gene. Germline CDR1 reads SGHNT; CDR2 reads YENEEA. CDR3 nucleotide sequence: TGTGCCAGCAGCTTGGGACTAGCGGGAGGAGCTAATGAGCAGTTCTTC. Amino acid sequence: CASSLGLAGGANEQFF.

This clone is a singleton in its sample. The rearrangement uses TRBV7-8 and TRBJ2-7; the match to TRBD2 covers 8 bases. The CDR3 is made up of 15 amino acids. CDR1 is SGHVS, CDR2 FQNEAQ, per germline. Trimming at V came to 2 bases and at J to 1 base, leaving 4 bases not matched to a gene. The CDR3 bases are TGTGCCAGCAGCTTACAAGCGGGAGTTTCCTACGAGCAGTACTTC. This encodes CASSLQAGVSYEQYF.

This clone was seen more than once but under ten times. This chain links TRBV5-6 with TRBJ2-3; 7 bases map to TRBD2. The CDR3 consists of 15 residues. Germline V gene sequence: CDR1 SGHDT, CDR2 YYEEEE. Trimming removed 0 bases from V and 1 base from J; junction bases left unmatched: 2. The CDR3 loop reads CASSLVGGGTDTQYF. The CDR3 DNA follows: TGTGCCAGCAGCTTGGTTGGGGGGGGCACAGATACGCAGTATTTT.

V usage is TRBV7-9 and J usage is TRBJ1-4; 7 nucleotides match TRBD1. Germline loops: CDR1 SEHNR, CDR2 FQNEAQ (reference sequence). The CDR3 consists of 16 residues. V was pared by 0 bases and J by 5 bases, with 6 bases of the junction left unmatched. The CDR3 DNA reads TGTGCCAGCAGCTTAGCTCCCGGCAGGGGGAATGAAAAACTGTTTTTT. Protein: CASSLAPGRGNEKLFF.

The chain recombines TRBV6-4 with TRBJ2-1; a weak D match, TRBD1 (6 bases). The CDR3 length is 15 residues. With 3 bases removed from V and 6 bases from J, the gap between germline ends came to 15 bases. CDR1 is MRHNA, CDR2 SNTAGT, per germline. The CDR3, as DNA: TGTGCCAGCAGTGAGTCAGAAGGGGGACGCAATGAGCAGTTCTTC. Amino acid sequence: CASSESEGGRNEQFF.